The rows below give T cell receptor beta chains drawn from one sample of a study of cytomegalovirus exposure and HLA in healthy donors. Using immunoSEQ multiplex PCR, the repertoire was profiled, and TCRdb retains in-frame clones only, with some absent. The data show roughly 140,000 clones, with around 75% seen just once and less than 1.5% held by the top ten. Material: PBMCs. These receptors all come from a female donor in good health and CMV-seronegative. Both conserved end residues are part of each CDR3. Each record gives: V gene, J gene, D gene, CDR3 protein. The D gene is left open where the match is weak.

>TRBV4-2|TRBJ2-7|-
CASSHGGLEEQYF
>TRBV14|TRBJ2-7|-
CASSVGAGGYEQYF
>TRBV10-3|TRBJ2-3|-
CAISESILAGDTQYF
>TRBV4-1|TRBJ2-3|TRBD2
CASSRSGTLGSGRGADTQYF
>TRBV6-1|TRBJ2-7|TRBD2
CASSEAGTSAAYEQYF
>TRBV5-1|TRBJ2-7|TRBD2
CASSSSGTSGTEQYF
>TRBV30|TRBJ2-2|-
CAWSEGLTGELFF
>TRBV27|TRBJ2-1|-
CASSSRTLPYNEQFF
>TRBV19|TRBJ2-7|-
CASSSGLAGEQYF
>TRBV6-6|TRBJ1-3|-
CASGGSRGSGNTIYF
>TRBV6-5|TRBJ1-4|-
CASSYSITGVNEKLFF
>TRBV7-2|TRBJ2-1|TRBD2
CASWTSGSLSYNEQFF
>TRBV6-1|TRBJ2-1|TRBD2
CASSETSGGYNEQFF
>TRBV6-5|TRBJ2-1|-
CASSYPGYPPYNEQFF
>TRBV2|TRBJ1-4|-
CASSEVRGNEKLFF
>TRBV29-1|TRBJ2-3|TRBD2
CSVVGDTSGRYSTDTQYF
>TRBV4-1|TRBJ2-2|-
CASGGLDTGELFF
>TRBV6-5|TRBJ2-7|TRBD2
CASSRVAGVYEQYF
>TRBV7-8|TRBJ1-5|TRBD1
CASSPDRGGNQPQHF
>TRBV12-1|TRBJ2-5|-
CASRQEQETQYF
>TRBV29-1|TRBJ1-1|-
CSVRTDMNTEAFF
>TRBV7-9|TRBJ2-2|-
CASSPEGFRSGELFF
>TRBV28|TRBJ2-1|TRBD2
CASSLLSSGRSYNEQFF